What follows are 29 T cell receptor beta chains derived from one specimen sequenced in a study of T cells in Graves' hyperthyroidism and ophthalmopathy. It was RNA transcripts that yielded the amplified TCR beta CDR3 regions. The TCR CDR3 was amplified in a first-round RT-PCR using the HTBI primer set. TCRdb recomputed calls from the multiplex PCR reads with MiXCR, one row per CDR3 protein. The table shows more than 300,000 distinct CDR3 sequences, with approximately 15% occurring only once. The material sequenced was blood. Receptors originate from a woman aged 25 to 39 with Graves' ophthalmopathy.

This chain connects TRBV5-5 to TRBJ1-5; 10 bases fit TRBD1. V was clipped by 4 bases and J by 6 bases; unmatched bases: 10. This CDR3 comprises 16 residues. Germline values: CDR1 SGHKS, CDR2 YYEKEE (reference sequence). This CDR3 reads CASSENWGQGTQPQHF. In DNA, the CDR3 is TGTGCCAGCAGCGAGAACTGGGGACAGGGGACTCAGCCCCAGCATTTT.

The rearrangement uses TRBV24-1 and TRBJ2-1; a weak D match, TRBD2 (7 bases). The CDR3 has 17 residues. The ends were cut back, 4 bases at V and 4 bases at J, with 19 bases in the middle. Germline CDR1 reads KGHDR; CDR2 reads SFDVKD. This CDR3 reads CATSERRGPLFYNEQFF. Written as DNA, the CDR3 is TGTGCCACCAGTGAGAGGCGGGGGCCCTTATTTTACAATGAGCAGTTCTTC.

This clonotype has at least ten counts. V and J are TRBV27 and TRBJ2-5; no firm D call. Trimming took 5 bases from V and 0 from J, leaving 13 bases between them. Germline-derived CDR1 and CDR2 are MNHEY and SMNVEV (reference sequence). The CDR3 runs to 15 residues. CDR3 amino acids: CASSPIDQYQETQYF. DNA for the CDR3: TGTGCCAGCAGTCCTATCGATCAGTACCAAGAGACCCAGTACTTC.

The chain is built from TRBV4-1 and TRBJ1-1; D is undetermined. The CDR3 is made up of 11 amino acids. Germline CDR1 and CDR2: MGHRA and YSYEKL. V lost 0 bases and J lost 9, with 5 bases in between. The CDR3 sequence: CASSQDGKAFF. CDR3 nucleotides: TGCGCCAGCAGCCAAGACGGAAAAGCTTTCTTT.

This clonotype has a count of ten or more. This chain's CDR3 is CASSSLRLYGYTF. The CDR3 DNA follows: TGTGCCAGCAGCTCCCTTCGACTCTATGGCTACACCTTC. This sequence joins TRBV11-2 and TRBJ1-2; D is ambiguous. The length of the CDR3 is 13 residues. The germline CDR1 and CDR2 sequences are SGHAT and FQNNGV. V gave up 4 bases and J gave up 4 bases, with 10 bases separating them.

Many counts were recorded for this clonotype. The chain is built from TRBV5-5 and TRBJ2-1; a possible D gene is TRBD1 (6 bases). Germline loops: CDR1 SGHKS, CDR2 YYEKEE (reference sequence). This CDR3 is 14 amino acids long. Trimming took 7 bases from V and 6 from J, leaving 17 bases between them. The CDR3 reads CASGNWGLGNEQFF. The CDR3 DNA sequence: TGTGCCAGCGGAAACTGGGGGCTAGGCAATGAGCAGTTCTTC.

In its sample, this clonotype was seen many times. This chain uses TRBV29-1 with TRBJ1-1; maybe TRBD1 (5 bases). V lost 4 bases and J lost 4, with 10 bases in between. Germline V gene sequence: CDR1 SQVTM, CDR2 ANQGSEA. The CDR3 consists of 12 residues. As DNA, the CDR3 is TGCAGCGTTGGGGGGGGTAGCACTGAAGCTTTCTTT. This translates into CSVGGGSTEAFF. The whole variable domain, filled in from reference TRBV29-1 and TRBJ1-1, reads SAVISQKPSRDICQRGTSLTIQCQVDSQVTMMFWYRQQPGQSLTLIATANQGSEATYESGFVIDKFPISRPNLTFSTLTVSNMSPEDSSIYLCSVGGGSTEAFFGQGTRLTVV.

There are many counts of this clonotype. V gene TRBV6-1 combines with J gene TRBJ1-6, with a weak D call TRBD1 (5 bases). The CDR3 is made up of 15 amino acids. V shed 3 bases and J shed 9 bases, with 15 bases lying between them. From germline, CDR1 is MNHNS and CDR2 SASEGT. CDR3: CASSEQRDGGSPLHF. The CDR3 DNA reads as TGTGCCAGCAGTGAGCAGAGGGACGGAGGTTCACCCCTCCACTTT.

The V gene is TRBV28, the J gene TRBJ2-1; TRBD2 aligns across 11 bases. V gave up 10 bases and J gave up 0 bases; unmatched junction bases: 5. Germline CDR1 is MDHEN and CDR2 is SYDVKM. This CDR3 is 15 amino acids long. The CDR3, as DNA: TGTGCCACTCGACTAGCGGGGAACTCCTACAATGAGCAGTTCTTC. Translated, it gives CATRLAGNSYNEQFF.

This clonotype was found many times. This sequence joins TRBV27 and TRBJ2-2; D is unresolved. CDR3 length: 12 residues. The V end lost 5 bases, the J end lost 1 base, and 2 bases lay between the germline ends. Per the germline V gene, CDR1 is MNHEY and CDR2 is SMNVEV (reference sequence). The CDR3 sequence: CASSMNTGELFF. In nucleotides, the CDR3 is TGTGCCAGCAGTATGAACACCGGGGAGCTGTTTTTT.

This clonotype has a count of ten or more. The rearrangement joins TRBV7-3 to TRBJ2-3; 7 bases line up with TRBD2. Losses at the gene ends were 5 bases for V and 2 bases for J; bases not matched to a gene: 7. This CDR3 has 15 residues. Germline loops: CDR1 SGHTA, CDR2 FQGTGA. CDR3 in amino acids: CASSPSGATTDTQYF. Here the CDR3 DNA reads TGTGCCAGCAGCCCAAGCGGGGCTACCACAGATACGCAGTATTTT.

This clonotype was picked up many times. CDR3: CASSPPGTRVETQYF. The CDR3 nucleotides read TGTGCCAGCTCACCACCGGGGACCCGGGTGGAGACCCAGTACTTC. V and J are TRBV18 and TRBJ2-5; D tentatively fits TRBD1 or TRBD2 (5 bases each). The germline gives CDR1 KGHSH, CDR2 LQKENI. The CDR3 length is 15 residues. V gave up 0 bases and J gave up 5 bases, with 13 bases separating them.

This clonotype has at least ten counts. The genes are TRBV15 and TRBJ1-4; D is undetermined. V was pared by 0 bases and J by 3 bases, with 8 bases between. CDR1 LNHNV and CDR2 YYDKDF come from the germline V gene (reference sequence). The CDR3 sequence is 15 residues long. CDR3 sequence: CATSRDRKSNEKLFF. CDR3 nucleotides: TGTGCCACCAGCAGAGATCGAAAGTCTAATGAAAAACTGTTTTTT.

This clonotype was seen ten or more times. The chain combines TRBV25-1 with TRBJ1-4, with D perhaps TRBD1 (5 bases). Trimming took off 3 bases at V and 8 bases at J, with 10 bases between the two ends. This CDR3 has 13 amino acids. In germline, CDR1 is MGHDK, CDR2 SYGVNS. The CDR3 protein is CASSEAGEEKLFF. The DNA for the CDR3 is TGTGCCAGCAGTGAGGCGGGGGAAGAAAAACTGTTTTTT.

The chain employs TRBV7-6 and TRBJ1-3; D not resolved. Germline V gene lookup returns CDR1 SGHVS and CDR2 FNYEAQ. CDR3 length: 12 residues. V was cut by 3 bases and J by 2 bases, with 2 bases left in between. CDR3 coding DNA: TGTGCCAGCAGCTTTGCTGGAAACACCATATATTTT. Amino acids: CASSFAGNTIYF.

As for this clonotype: This may arise from a read error, as a much more abundant clone is one base away. The chain joins TRBV12-3 or TRBV12-4 to TRBJ1-2, with D possibly matching TRBD1 (6 bases). V shed 6 bases and J shed 7 bases, with 15 bases lying between them. The CDR3 spans 13 residues. The CDR3 coding sequence is TGTGCCAGCAGCCAAGTTACAGGGTTTGGCTACACCTTC. It encodes CASSQVTGFGYTF.

This clonotype was seen ten or more times. As DNA, the CDR3 is TGTGCCAGCAGCCACCTCTTGGGTTATGGCTACACCTTC. It specifies CASSHLLGYGYTF. The J gene is TRBJ1-2, the V gene TRBV9; D is undetermined. V was shortened by 4 bases and J by 5 bases, with 12 bases between the two germline ends. The CDR3 loop spans 13 amino acids. CDR1 SGDLS and CDR2 YYNGEE come from the germline V gene.

This clonotype was seen ten or more times. This chain links TRBV11-3 with TRBJ1-1, with 7 bases fitting TRBD1. Germline CDR1 is SGHNT and CDR2 is YENEEA. V lost 5 bases to trimming and J lost 5 bases; unmatched junction nucleotides: 8. The CDR3 runs to 14 residues. CDR3 protein: CASSTHRGTTEAFF. The CDR3 DNA follows: TGTGCCAGCAGCACCCACAGGGGTACGACTGAAGCTTTCTTT.

The rearrangement links TRBV15 to TRBJ2-3, with 8 bases matching TRBD2. The CDR3 loop spans 16 amino acids. V shed 1 base, J shed 4 bases, and the junction held 7 bases outside the gene matches. The germline V gene encodes CDR1 LNHNV and CDR2 YYDKDF (reference sequence). CDR3 sequence (DNA): TGTGCCACCAGCAGAGGGAGTAGCGGGGAGGCAGATACGCAGTATTTT. Amino acid sequence: CATSRGSSGEADTQYF.

On this clonotype itself: A much larger clone is a single base away; this may be a read error. The chain combines TRBV12-3 or TRBV12-4 with TRBJ1-5; the D is unclear. Trimming shortened V by 5 bases and J by 9 bases, and 11 bases separated the two germline ends. This CDR3 contains 12 residues. This CDR3 reads CASSPNYWPQHF. Here the CDR3 DNA reads TGTGCCAGCAGTCCGAACTATTGGCCCCAGCATTTT.

V usage is TRBV2 and J usage is TRBJ2-1; D might be TRBD2 (7 bases). The germline V gene has CDR1 SNHLY and CDR2 FYNNEI. V lost 11 bases and J 6 bases, leaving 20 bases between the germline ends. CDR3 length: 14 amino acids. The DNA of the CDR3 is TGTGCCGGATGGGGGGGGGGGGCCCTCAATGAGCAGTTCTTC. Its protein product is CAGWGGGALNEQFF.

In this sample, this clonotype turned up many times. V is TRBV3-1 and J is TRBJ2-3; 8 nucleotides agree with TRBD2. The CDR3 has 16 residues. CDR1 and CDR2 from the germline V gene are LGHDT and YNNKEL (reference sequence). The V and J ends lost 1 base and 0 bases, in that order; junction bases with no gene match: 3. The DNA for the CDR3 is TGTGCCAGCAGCCAAGGTTCTAGCGGGAGCACAGATACGCAGTATTTT. Protein sequence: CASSQGSSGSTDTQYF.

This clonotype appeared a few times. V usage is TRBV7-6 and J usage is TRBJ1-4, with TRBD1 matching 8 bases. Looked up from germline, CDR1 is SGHVS and CDR2 is FNYEAQ. The CDR3 is 17 residues long. The V and J ends lost 1 base and 3 bases, in that order; junction bases with no gene match: 7. The CDR3 bases are TGTGCCAGCAGCTTAGTTGGCAGGGGGCGGGCTAATGAAAAACTGTTTTTT. Its translation: CASSLVGRGRANEKLFF. The whole variable domain, remainder taken from reference TRBV7-6 and TRBJ1-4, is GAGVSQSPRYKVTKRGQDVALRCDPISGHVSLYWYRQALGQGPEFLTYFNYEAQQDKSGLPNDRFSAERPEGSISTLTIQRTEQRDSAMYRCASSLVGRGRANEKLFFGSGTQLSVL.

This clonotype appeared many times. This rearrangement joins TRBV20-1 to TRBJ2-5, with D tentatively TRBD1 or TRBD2 (5 bases each). Germline CDR1 DFQATT, CDR2 SNEGSKA (reference sequence). The V and J ends lost 1 base and 4 bases respectively, with 16 bases between them. This CDR3 is built from 15 residues. CDR3 DNA: TGCAGTGCTAGAGCAGTGGGGGAGAACTTAGAGACCCAGTACTTC. Translation: CSARAVGENLETQYF.

This clonotype was detected a few times. The genes are TRBV6-1 and TRBJ2-1; D unresolved. Trimming removed 6 bases from V and 5 bases from J, with 17 bases in between. The CDR3 contains 15 residues. Germline V gene sequence: CDR1 MNHNS, CDR2 SASEGT. Written as DNA, the CDR3 is TGTGCCAGCAGACTGGTGGACCGTGCCGACAATGAGCAGTTCTTC. It specifies CASRLVDRADNEQFF.

Remarks on this clonotype: One end of the junction fails to match germline, which may point to a read error. The CDR3, as DNA: TGTGCCAGCAGGGAAGCGCTAGACAGTAGCAATCAGCCCCAGCATTTT. Its protein is CASREALDSSNQPQHF. The chain joins TRBV6-1 to TRBJ1-5, with D possibly matching TRBD1 (5 bases). The CDR3 has 16 amino acids. CDR1 MNHNS and CDR2 SASEGT come from the germline V gene.

Notes on this clonotype: As the CDR3 is not closed by the conserved phenylalanine or tryptophan, this likely results from a read error. The V and J genes are TRBV28 and TRBJ2-5; D unclear. Germline loops: CDR1 MDHEN, CDR2 SYDVKM. Between the trimmed V and J ends, which lost 6 bases and 4 bases, there was a span of 18 bases. The CDR3 runs 15 residues. CDR3 in amino acids: CASRSVRAAGETQYS. CDR3 nucleotides: TGTGCCAGCAGGTCCGTTCGAGCCGCCGGAGAGACCCAGTACTCC.

In regard to this clonotype: This clone may be a read error of a much larger clone one base away. V usage is TRBV6-2 or TRBV6-3 and J usage is TRBJ1-1; D is perhaps TRBD1 (5 bases). The CDR3 sequence is 17 residues long. The germline V gene encodes CDR1 MNHEY and CDR2 SVGEGT. In DNA, the CDR3 is TGTGCCAGCAGTTACCACAATTACCCCGGACAAAACACTGAAGCTCTCTTT. It codes for CASSYHNYPGQNTEALF.

This clonotype has ten or more counts. CDR3 loop: CASRDAGTGTGEQFF. The CDR3 DNA reads as TGCGCCAGCAGAGACGCCGGGACAGGGACGGGTGAGCAGTTCTTC. The chain recombines TRBV10-1 with TRBJ2-1; 9 bases match TRBD1. CDR3 length: 15 amino acids. The V and J ends lost 6 bases and 9 bases, in that order; junction bases with no gene match: 12. Germline V lookup: CDR1 WNHNN, CDR2 SYGVQD (reference sequence).